A selection of T cell receptor beta chains follows, all from one sample in a study of T cell repertoires in ileal Crohn's disease. Libraries were prepared by immunoSEQ multiplex PCR; TCRdb keeps only in-frame clonotypes and omits some of them. This sample carries more than 60,000 clones, 85% to 90% of them seen once, and the ten largest clones take approximately 2%. Sequences were obtained from ileal tissue. The receptors come from an adult with Crohn's disease. The CDR3 runs from the conserved cysteine through the conserved F or W. D genes are given only for firm matches. A clone size is listed for some rows: how often the clone was seen (once, few, many), or a class if it is expanded.

clone_size j_call d_call cdr3_length v_call cdr3_nt cdr3_aa
- TRBJ2-2 TRBD1 15 TRBV10-2 TGCGCCAGCAGCAGACCGGACAGGGTAGGCGGGGAGCTGTTTTTT CASSRPDRVGGELFF
- TRBJ1-1 - 13 TRBV5-1 TGCGCCAGCAGCTTTAGGGGGTACACTGAAGCTTTCTTT CASSFRGYTEAFF
- TRBJ1-3 - 15 TRBV9 TGTGCCAGCAGCGGCACAGGTGACTCTGGAAACACCATATATTTT CASSGTGDSGNTIYF
- TRBJ2-3 - 14 TRBV6-5 TGTGCCAGCAGTCGAAGGACTAGCACAGATACGCAGTATTTT CASSRRTSTDTQYF
- TRBJ1-3 - 14 TRBV5-6 TGTGCCAGCAGCTTAAGGACAGTGGGAAACACCATATATTTT CASSLRTVGNTIYF
- TRBJ2-3 TRBD2 12 TRBV29-1 TGCAGCGCCTCCCGGGGGGCAGATACGCAGTATTTT CSASRGADTQYF
- TRBJ1-1 - 14 TRBV5-4 TGTGCCAGCAGCTCGACAGGCAGAAACACTGAAGCTTTCTTT CASSSTGRNTEAFF
- TRBJ2-1 - 14 TRBV5-6 TGTGCCAGCAGCTTGGGTCTGCTCTTAGATGAGCAGTTCTTC CASSLGLLLDEQFF
once TRBJ1-1 - 12 TRBV29-1 TGCAGCGCGAAACAGGGGAACACTGAAGCTTTCTTT CSAKQGNTEAFF
- TRBJ2-1 - 14 TRBV7-9 TGTGCCAGCAGCTTAGCGGGGCCCCCGAATGAGCAGTTCTTC CASSLAGPPNEQFF
few TRBJ1-3 - 13 TRBV10-3 TGTGCCATTTCAGGGAATCCAGGAAACACCATATATTTT CAISGNPGNTIYF
- TRBJ2-2 - 16 TRBV19 TGTGCCAGTAGTATAGTCCCGGGAGTTTTCACCGGGGAGCTGTTTTTT CASSIVPGVFTGELFF
- TRBJ2-1 TRBD2 18 TRBV4-1 TGCGCCAGCAGCTACCTAAAGGGGACTAGCGGGAGGGCGGATGAGCAGTTCTTC CASSYLKGTSGRADEQFF
- TRBJ1-5 - 13 TRBV28 TGTGCTCACGGAACAGGGTTTAGTCAGCCCCAGCATTTT CAHGTGFSQPQHF
few TRBJ1-2 - 11 TRBV30 TGTGCCTGGAGCCCCCCAGTGGGCTACACCTTC CAWSPPVGYTF
- TRBJ1-5 - 14 TRBV5-1 TGCGCCAGCAGCCCAGGGCCGAGATTGGAGCCCCAGCATTTT CASSPGPRLEPQHF
- TRBJ1-1 TRBD1 13 TRBV2 TGTGCCGGTAGACAGGGGATGCGCACTGAAGCTTTCTTT CAGRQGMRTEAFF
once TRBJ1-2 - 15 TRBV14 TGTGCCAGCAGCCAAGCTTCGGGTTCGTACTATGGCTACACCTTC CASSQASGSYYGYTF
- TRBJ1-1 - 13 TRBV18 TGTGCCAGCTCACCACCGAAGGGAGGGGAAGCTTTCTTT CASSPPKGGEAFF
- TRBJ1-1 - 13 TRBV19 TGTGCCAGTAGTGTCAAGGCGGCAACTGAAGCTTTCTTT CASSVKAATEAFF